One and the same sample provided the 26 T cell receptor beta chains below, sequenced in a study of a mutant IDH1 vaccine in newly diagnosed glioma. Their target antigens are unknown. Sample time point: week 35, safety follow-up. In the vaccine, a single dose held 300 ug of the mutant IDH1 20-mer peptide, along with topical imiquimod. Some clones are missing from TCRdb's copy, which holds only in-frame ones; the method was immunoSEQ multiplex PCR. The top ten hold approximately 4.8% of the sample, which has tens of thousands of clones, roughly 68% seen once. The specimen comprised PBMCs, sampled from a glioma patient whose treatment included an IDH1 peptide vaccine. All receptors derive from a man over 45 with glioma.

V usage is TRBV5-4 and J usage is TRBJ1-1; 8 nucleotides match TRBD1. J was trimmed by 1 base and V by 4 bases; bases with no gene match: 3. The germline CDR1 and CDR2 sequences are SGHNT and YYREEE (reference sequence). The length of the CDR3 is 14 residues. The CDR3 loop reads CASSNDRGNTEAFF. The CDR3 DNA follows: TGTGCCAGCAGCAATGACAGGGGGAACACTGAAGCTTTCTTT.

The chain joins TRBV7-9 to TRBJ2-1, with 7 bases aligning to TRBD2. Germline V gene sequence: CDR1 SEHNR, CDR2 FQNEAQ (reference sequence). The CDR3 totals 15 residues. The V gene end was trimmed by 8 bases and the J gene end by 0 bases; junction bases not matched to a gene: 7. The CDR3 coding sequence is TGTGCCAGCGCCGGACTAGTCAGCTCCTACAATGAGCAGTTCTTC. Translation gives CASAGLVSSYNEQFF.

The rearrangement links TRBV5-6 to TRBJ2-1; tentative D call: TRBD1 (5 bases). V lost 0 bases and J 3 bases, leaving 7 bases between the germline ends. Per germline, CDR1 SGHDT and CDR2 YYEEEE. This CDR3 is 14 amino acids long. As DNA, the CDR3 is TGTGCCAGCAGCTTGGGACAGAGCTACAATGAGCAGTTCTTC. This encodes CASSLGQSYNEQFF.

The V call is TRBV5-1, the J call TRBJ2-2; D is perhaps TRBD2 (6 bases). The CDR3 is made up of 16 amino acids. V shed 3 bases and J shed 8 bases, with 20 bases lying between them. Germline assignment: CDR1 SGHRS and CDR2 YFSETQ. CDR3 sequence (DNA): TGCGCCAGCAGCTCCCCCCCGGGTAGGGAGGCGGGGGAGCTGTTTTTT. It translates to CASSSPPGREAGELFF. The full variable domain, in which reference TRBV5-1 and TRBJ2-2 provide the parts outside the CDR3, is KAGVTQTPRYLIKTRGQQVTLSCSPISGHRSVSWYQQTPGQGLQFLFEYFSETQRNKGNFPGRFSGRQFSNSRSEMNVSTLELGDSALYLCASSSPPGREAGELFFGEGSRLTVL.

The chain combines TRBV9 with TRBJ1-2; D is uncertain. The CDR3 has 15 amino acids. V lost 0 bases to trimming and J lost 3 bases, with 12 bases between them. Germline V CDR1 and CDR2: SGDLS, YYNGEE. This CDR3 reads CASSVDPVGDYGYTF. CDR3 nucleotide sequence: TGTGCCAGCAGCGTAGACCCAGTAGGAGACTATGGCTACACCTTC.

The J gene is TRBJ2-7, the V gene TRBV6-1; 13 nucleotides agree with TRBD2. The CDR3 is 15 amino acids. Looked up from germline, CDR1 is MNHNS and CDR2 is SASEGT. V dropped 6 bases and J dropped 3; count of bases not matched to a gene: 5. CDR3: CASRVTSGGRYEQYF. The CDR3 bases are TGTGCCAGCAGGGTGACTAGCGGGGGGCGCTACGAGCAGTACTTC.

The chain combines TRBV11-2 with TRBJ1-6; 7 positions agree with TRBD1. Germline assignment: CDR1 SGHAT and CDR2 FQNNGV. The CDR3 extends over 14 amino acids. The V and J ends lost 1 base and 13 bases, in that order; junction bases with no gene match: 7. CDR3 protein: CASSLGDRGSPLHF. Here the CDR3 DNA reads TGTGCCAGCAGCTTAGGGGACAGAGGTTCGCCCCTCCACTTT.

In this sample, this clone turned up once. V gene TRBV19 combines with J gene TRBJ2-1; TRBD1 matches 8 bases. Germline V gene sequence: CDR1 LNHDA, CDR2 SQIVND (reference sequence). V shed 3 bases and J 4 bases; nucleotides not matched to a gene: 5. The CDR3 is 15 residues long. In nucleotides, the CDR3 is TGTGCCAGTAGTATGGACAGGGAGACTTACAATGAGCAGTTCTTC. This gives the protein CASSMDRETYNEQFF.

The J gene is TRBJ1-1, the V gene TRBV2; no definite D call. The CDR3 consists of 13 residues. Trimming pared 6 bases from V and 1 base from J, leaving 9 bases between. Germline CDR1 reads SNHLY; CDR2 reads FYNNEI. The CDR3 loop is CASSVIENTEAFF. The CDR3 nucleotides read TGTGCCAGCAGCGTTATTGAGAACACTGAAGCTTTCTTT.

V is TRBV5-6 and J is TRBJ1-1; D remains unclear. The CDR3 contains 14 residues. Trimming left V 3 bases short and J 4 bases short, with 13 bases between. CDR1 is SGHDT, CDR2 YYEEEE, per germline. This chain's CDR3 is CASSWERTGTEAFF. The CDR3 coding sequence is TGTGCCAGCAGCTGGGAGCGTACGGGCACTGAAGCTTTCTTT.

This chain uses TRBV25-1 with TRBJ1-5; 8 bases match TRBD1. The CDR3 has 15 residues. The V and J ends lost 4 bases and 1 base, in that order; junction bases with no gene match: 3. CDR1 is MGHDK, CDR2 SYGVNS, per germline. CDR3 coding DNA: TGTGCCAGCAGTGGAAGGACAGGGAGCAATCAGCCCCAGCATTTT. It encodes CASSGRTGSNQPQHF.

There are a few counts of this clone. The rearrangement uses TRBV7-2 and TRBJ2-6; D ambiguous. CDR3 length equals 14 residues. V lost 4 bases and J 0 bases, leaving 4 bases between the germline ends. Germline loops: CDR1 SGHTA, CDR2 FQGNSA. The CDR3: CASSSGSGANVLTF. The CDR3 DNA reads TGTGCCAGCAGCTCAGGCTCTGGGGCCAACGTCCTGACTTTC.

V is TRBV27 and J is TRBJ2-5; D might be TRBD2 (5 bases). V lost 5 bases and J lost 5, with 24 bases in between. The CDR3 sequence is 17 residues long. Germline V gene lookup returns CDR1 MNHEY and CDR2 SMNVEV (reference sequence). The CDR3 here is CASSLIGEYQPSETQYF. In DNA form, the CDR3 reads TGTGCCAGCAGTCTTATCGGGGAATACCAACCTTCGGAGACCCAGTACTTC.

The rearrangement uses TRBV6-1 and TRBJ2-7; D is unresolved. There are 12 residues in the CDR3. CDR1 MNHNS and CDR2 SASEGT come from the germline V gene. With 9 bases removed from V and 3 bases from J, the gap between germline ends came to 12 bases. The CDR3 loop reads CASSGRNYEQYF. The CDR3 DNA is TGTGCCAGTTCCGGACGCAACTACGAGCAGTACTTC.

CDR3 bases: TGCGCCAGCAGCCAAGATAAGGGGAATGGTAATTCACCCCTCCACTTT. This codes for CASSQDKGNGNSPLHF. The gene calls are TRBV4-1 and TRBJ1-6, with a tentative D call TRBD1 (5 bases). CDR3 length equals 16 residues. Between the trimmed V and J ends, which lost 0 bases and 6 bases, there was a span of 12 bases. Germline V gene lookup returns CDR1 MGHRA and CDR2 YSYEKL.

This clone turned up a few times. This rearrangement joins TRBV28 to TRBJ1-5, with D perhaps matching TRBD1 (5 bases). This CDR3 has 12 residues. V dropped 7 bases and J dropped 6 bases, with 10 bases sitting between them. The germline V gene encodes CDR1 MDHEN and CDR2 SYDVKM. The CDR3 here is CASTDTSQPQHF. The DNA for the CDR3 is TGTGCCAGCACGGACACCTCTCAGCCCCAGCATTTT.

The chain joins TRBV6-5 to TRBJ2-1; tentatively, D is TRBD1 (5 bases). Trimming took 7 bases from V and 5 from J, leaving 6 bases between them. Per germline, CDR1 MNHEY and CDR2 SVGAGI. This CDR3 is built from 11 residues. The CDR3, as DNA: TGTGCCAGCACCAGGGACAATGAGCAGTTCTTC. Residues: CASTRDNEQFF.

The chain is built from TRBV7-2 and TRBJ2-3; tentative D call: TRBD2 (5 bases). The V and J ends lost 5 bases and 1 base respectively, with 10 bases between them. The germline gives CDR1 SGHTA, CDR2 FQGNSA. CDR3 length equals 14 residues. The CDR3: CASSPTEGTDTQYF. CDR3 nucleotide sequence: TGTGCCAGCAGCCCCACGGAGGGCACAGATACGCAGTATTTT.

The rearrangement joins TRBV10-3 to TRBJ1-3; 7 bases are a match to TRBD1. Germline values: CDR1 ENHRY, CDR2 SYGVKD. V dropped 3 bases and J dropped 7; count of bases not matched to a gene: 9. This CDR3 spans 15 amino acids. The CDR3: CAISETAGGGNTIYF. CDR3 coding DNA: TGTGCCATCAGTGAAACAGCAGGGGGAGGGAACACCATATATTTT.

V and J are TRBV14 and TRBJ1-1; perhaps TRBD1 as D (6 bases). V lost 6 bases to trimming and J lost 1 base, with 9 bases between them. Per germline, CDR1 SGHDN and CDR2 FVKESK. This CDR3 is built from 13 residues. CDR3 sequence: CASRRQANTEAFF. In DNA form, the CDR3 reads TGTGCCAGCAGAAGACAGGCGAACACTGAAGCTTTCTTT.

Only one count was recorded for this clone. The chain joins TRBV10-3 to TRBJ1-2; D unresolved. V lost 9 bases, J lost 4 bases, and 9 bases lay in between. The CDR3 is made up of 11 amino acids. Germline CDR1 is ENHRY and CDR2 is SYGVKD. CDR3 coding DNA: TGTGCCATAGGCGGAGTCTATGGCTACACCTTC. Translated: CAIGGVYGYTF.

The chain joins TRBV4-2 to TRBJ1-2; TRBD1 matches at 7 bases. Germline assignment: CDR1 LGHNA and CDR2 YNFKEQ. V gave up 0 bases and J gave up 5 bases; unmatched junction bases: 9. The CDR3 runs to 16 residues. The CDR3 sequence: CASSQDRGTVKYGYTF. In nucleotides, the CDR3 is TGTGCCAGCAGCCAAGATCGGGGGACAGTCAAATATGGCTACACCTTC.

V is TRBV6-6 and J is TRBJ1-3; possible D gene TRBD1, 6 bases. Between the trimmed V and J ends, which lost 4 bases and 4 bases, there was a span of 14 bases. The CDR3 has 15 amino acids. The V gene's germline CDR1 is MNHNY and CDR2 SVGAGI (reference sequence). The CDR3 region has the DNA TGTGCCAGCAGTTTGGAGGGACAACTGGGAAACACCATATATTTT. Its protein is CASSLEGQLGNTIYF.

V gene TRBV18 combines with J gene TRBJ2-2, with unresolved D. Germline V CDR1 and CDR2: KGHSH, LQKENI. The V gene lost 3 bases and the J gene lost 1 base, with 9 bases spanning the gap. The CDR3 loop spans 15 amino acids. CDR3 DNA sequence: TGTGCCAGCTCACCGAGCGACGGGAACACCGGGGAGCTGTTTTTT. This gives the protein CASSPSDGNTGELFF.

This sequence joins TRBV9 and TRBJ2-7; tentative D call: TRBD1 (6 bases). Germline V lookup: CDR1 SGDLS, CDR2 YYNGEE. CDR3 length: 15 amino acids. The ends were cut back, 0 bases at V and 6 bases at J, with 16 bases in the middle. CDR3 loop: CASSVGQAVGGEQYF. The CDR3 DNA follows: TGTGCCAGCAGCGTAGGACAGGCCGTGGGTGGCGAGCAGTACTTC. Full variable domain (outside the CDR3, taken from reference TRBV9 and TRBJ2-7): DSGVTQTPKHLITATGQRVTLRCSPRSGDLSVYWYQQSLDQGLQFLIQYYNGEERAKGNILERFSAQQFPDLHSELNLSSLELGDSALYFCASSVGQAVGGEQYFGPGTRLTVT.

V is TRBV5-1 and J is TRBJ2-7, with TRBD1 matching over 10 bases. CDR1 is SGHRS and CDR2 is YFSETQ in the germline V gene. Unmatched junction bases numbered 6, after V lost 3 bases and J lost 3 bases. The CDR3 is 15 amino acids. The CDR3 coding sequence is TGCGCCAGCAGCTCGCCGGGACAGGGGAGCTACGAGCAGTACTTC. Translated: CASSSPGQGSYEQYF. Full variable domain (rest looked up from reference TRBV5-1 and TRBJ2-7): KAGVTQTPRYLIKTRGQQVTLSCSPISGHRSVSWYQQTPGQGLQFLFEYFSETQRNKGNFPGRFSGRQFSNSRSEMNVSTLELGDSALYLCASSSPGQGSYEQYFGPGTRLTVT.